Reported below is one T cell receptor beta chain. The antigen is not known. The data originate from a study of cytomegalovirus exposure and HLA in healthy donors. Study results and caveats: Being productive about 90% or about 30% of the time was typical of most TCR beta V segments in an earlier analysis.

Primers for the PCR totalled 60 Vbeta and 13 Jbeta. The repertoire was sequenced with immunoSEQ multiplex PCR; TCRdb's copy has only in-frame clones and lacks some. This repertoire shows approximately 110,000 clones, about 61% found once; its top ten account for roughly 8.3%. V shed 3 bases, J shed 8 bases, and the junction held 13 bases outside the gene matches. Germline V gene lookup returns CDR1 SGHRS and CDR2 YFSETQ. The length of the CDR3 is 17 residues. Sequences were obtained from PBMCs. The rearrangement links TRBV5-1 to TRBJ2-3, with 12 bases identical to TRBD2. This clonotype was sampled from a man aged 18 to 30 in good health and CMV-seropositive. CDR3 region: CASSSGTLAGGPPTQYF. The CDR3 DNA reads TGCGCCAGCAGCTCTGGAACTCTAGCGGGGGGGCCCCCTACGCAGTATTTT.